This T cell receptor beta chain is from a study of healthy donors' naive CD4 and CD8 T cells. On this clonotype: Its antigen is as yet unknown.

TCR libraries were built from 450 to 650 ng of total RNA by linear amplification. MiXCR was run by TCRdb on the reads, yielding one entry per CDR3 protein. This table has around 200,000 distinct CDR3 sequences, 65% to 80% appearing once. V lost 5 bases and J lost 8, with 13 bases in between. The CDR3 sequence is 14 residues long. Germline V CDR1 and CDR2: MNHEY, SVGAGI. General study results and limits: The study did not address homeostatic proliferation effects in naive T cells.

Sequenced input: naive CD4+ and CD8+ T cells sorted from blood, pooled from several donors. This receptor was taken from a pool of human donors in good health; the sample pools cells from several healthy donors. The chain recombines TRBV6-5 with TRBJ1-6, with a tentative D call TRBD1 (6 bases). CDR3 in DNA: TGTGCCAGCAGTGATACAGGGTATGATTCACCCCTCCACTTT. This gives the protein CASSDTGYDSPLHF.